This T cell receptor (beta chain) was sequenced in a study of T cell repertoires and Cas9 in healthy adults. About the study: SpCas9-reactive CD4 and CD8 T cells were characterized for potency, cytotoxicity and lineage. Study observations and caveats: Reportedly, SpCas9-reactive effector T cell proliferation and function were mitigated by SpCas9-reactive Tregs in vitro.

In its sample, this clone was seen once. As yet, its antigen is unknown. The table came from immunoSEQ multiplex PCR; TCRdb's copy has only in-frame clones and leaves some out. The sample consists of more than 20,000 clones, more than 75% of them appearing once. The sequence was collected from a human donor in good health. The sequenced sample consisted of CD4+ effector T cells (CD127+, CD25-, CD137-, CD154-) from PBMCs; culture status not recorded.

The CDR3 region has the DNA TGTGCCAGCAGTTATTCCTACGAGCAGTACTTC. The encoded protein is CASSYSYEQYF. The chain has TRBV4-2 and TRBJ2-7; unclear D gene. The CDR3 runs to 11 residues. CDR1 LGHNA and CDR2 YNFKEQ come from the germline V gene. Trimming removed 6 bases from V and 1 base from J, with 4 bases in between.